This passage covers 19 T cell receptor beta chains from one sample sequenced in a study of blood T cells in healthy people across ages. A second PCR of roughly 7 to 11 cycles used a sample-barcoded 5' primer and a J-beta primer mix. TCRdb independently ran MiXCR on the 5' RACE reads; one entry per CDR3 protein. Counted here are approximately 800,000 distinct CDR3 sequences, roughly 25% occurring once; the ten biggest clones make up approximately 4%. Another study also made use of these data, one on T cells of mothers and their children.

Sample: blood. The source is a boy between 5 and 17 years old in good health.

The J gene is TRBJ1-2, the V gene TRBV4-3, with D tentatively TRBD1 (6 bases). With 1 base removed from V and 4 bases from J, the gap between germline ends came to 16 bases. This CDR3 region has 16 residues. Germline V gene sequence: CDR1 LGHNA, CDR2 YSLEER. CDR3 loop: CASSQVPGGATYGYTF. In DNA, the CDR3 is TGCGCCAGCAGCCAAGTACCCGGGGGCGCAACCTATGGCTACACCTTC.

This clonotype occurred a few times. The rearrangement uses TRBV9 and TRBJ1-2; D is unclear. CDR1 is SGDLS and CDR2 is YYNGEE in the germline V gene. CDR3 length: 14 residues. Trimming took off 0 bases at V and 3 bases at J, with 9 bases between the two ends. CDR3 bases: TGTGCCAGCAGCGTAGCCTCCGGGGACTATGGCTACACCTTC. Translation: CASSVASGDYGYTF. Looking up the rest from reference TRBV9 and TRBJ1-2 gives the full variable domain: DSGVTQTPKHLITATGQRVTLRCSPRSGDLSVYWYQQSLDQGLQFLIQYYNGEERAKGNILERFSAQQFPDLHSELNLSSLELGDSALYFCASSVASGDYGYTFGSGTRLTVV.

CDR3 region: CASSPGTKADQETQYF. CDR3 sequence (DNA): TGTGCCAGCAGCCCGGGGACCAAAGCGGATCAAGAGACCCAGTACTTC. The rearrangement uses TRBV7-6 and TRBJ2-5; D could derive from TRBD1 or TRBD2 (5 bases each). V gave up 5 bases and J gave up 2 bases, with 18 bases separating them. The germline CDR1 and CDR2 sequences are SGHVS and FNYEAQ. CDR3 length: 16 residues.

This clonotype was detected only a few times. This chain links TRBV28 with TRBJ2-5; 8 bases align to TRBD1. This CDR3 spans 13 amino acids. V lost 5 bases, J lost 3 bases, and 2 bases stayed unmatched. Germline values: CDR1 MDHEN, CDR2 SYDVKM. CDR3 protein: CASSKDREETQYF. In DNA, the CDR3 is TGTGCCAGCAGTAAGGACAGGGAAGAGACCCAGTACTTC. The full variable domain, rest sourced from reference TRBV28 and TRBJ2-5, is DVKVTQSSRYLVKRTGEKVFLECVQDMDHENMFWYRQDPGLGLRLIYFSYDVKMKEKGDIPEGYSVSREKKERFSLILESASTNQTSMYLCASSKDREETQYFGPGTRLLVL.

The table lists this clonotype with a few counts. The chain couples TRBV3-1 to TRBJ1-1, with D possibly being TRBD1 (5 bases). The V and J ends lost 3 bases and 8 bases respectively, with 13 bases between them. This CDR3 has 13 residues. Germline-derived CDR1 and CDR2 are LGHDT and YNNKEL (reference sequence). In nucleotides, the CDR3 is TGTGCCAGCAGCCAGGGACGAAGTGGGGAAGCTTTCTTT. Protein: CASSQGRSGEAFF. Variable domain in full (rest from reference TRBV3-1 and TRBJ1-1): DTAVSQTPKYLVTQMGNDKSIKCEQNLGHDTMYWYKQDSKKFLKIMFSYNNKELIINETVPNRFSPKSPDKAHLNLHINSLELGDSAVYFCASSQGRSGEAFFGQGTRLTVV.

The chain uses TRBV28 and TRBJ2-5; possibly TRBD1 for D (6 bases). The J call may not be correct, given that the DNA end is closer to TRBJ2-7. Germline CDR1 MDHEN, CDR2 SYDVKM. The CDR3 length is 15 residues. This CDR3 reads CASSSIQGPLVEQYF. CDR3 sequence (DNA): TGTGCCAGCAGTTCCATACAGGGTCCCCTGGTCGAGCAGTACTTC.

The chain uses TRBV7-9 and TRBJ1-2, with D possibly matching TRBD1 (5 bases). The V gene lost 1 base and the J gene lost 4 bases, with 10 bases spanning the gap. The germline gives CDR1 SEHNR, CDR2 FQNEAQ (reference sequence). This CDR3 region has 14 residues. This chain's CDR3 is CASSLVGDGYGYTF. The CDR3, as DNA: TGTGCCAGCAGCTTAGTCGGGGACGGCTATGGCTACACCTTC.

At least ten counts were recorded for this clonotype. The chain recombines TRBV7-2 with TRBJ1-4; D gene ambiguous. From germline, CDR1 is SGHTA and CDR2 FQGNSA. The ends were cut back, 3 bases at V and 4 bases at J, with 3 bases in the middle. The CDR3 consists of 12 residues. The CDR3 loop reads CASSLFNEKLFF. In nucleotides, the CDR3 is TGTGCCAGCAGCTTGTTTAATGAAAAACTGTTTTTT.

This clonotype was seen more than once but under ten times. The chain links TRBV29-1 to TRBJ1-1, with 7 bases matching TRBD1. Germline CDR1 reads SQVTM; CDR2 reads ANQGSEA. CDR3 length: 13 amino acids. The V and J ends lost 7 bases and 1 base, in that order; junction bases with no gene match: 6. The DNA for the CDR3 is TGCAGCGCCTCACAGGGGTGGAACACTGAAGCTTTCTTT. This sequence encodes CSASQGWNTEAFF. Based on the CDR3 plus reference TRBV29-1 and TRBJ1-1, the full variable domain is SAVISQKPSRDICQRGTSLTIQCQVDSQVTMMFWYRQQPGQSLTLIATANQGSEATYESGFVIDKFPISRPNLTFSTLTVSNMSPEDSSIYLCSASQGWNTEAFFGQGTRLTVV.

This clonotype was seen more than once but under ten times. J is TRBJ2-1 and V is TRBV12-3 or TRBV12-4, with D maybe TRBD2 (5 bases). The J call is uncertain, as TRBJ2-5 better fits the DNA end. CDR3 length: 17 amino acids. The CDR3 reads CASTESPRERPQETQYF. The CDR3 coding sequence is TGTGCCAGCACCGAATCCCCTCGAGAGCGGCCCCAAGAGACCCAGTACTTC.

This clonotype was seen many times. J is TRBJ2-1 and V is TRBV11-1; no clear D gene. V was shortened by 3 bases and J by 3 bases, with 9 bases between the two germline ends. Per the germline V gene, CDR1 is SGHAT and CDR2 is FQDESV (reference sequence). The CDR3 loop spans 14 amino acids. DNA for the CDR3: TGTGCCAGCAGCTTGGCAGCCCTCTACAATGAGCAGTTCTTC. It encodes CASSLAALYNEQFF.

The CDR3 DNA sequence: TGTGCCAGCAGCACCTGGACAGGGGGCGAAAACTATGGCTACACCTTC. Translated: CASSTWTGGENYGYTF. V usage is TRBV13 and J usage is TRBJ1-2, with 11 nucleotides matching TRBD1. The CDR3 extends over 16 amino acids. Looked up from germline, CDR1 is PRHDT and CDR2 is FYEKMQ (reference sequence). The junction had 7 bases not matched to a gene; V was cut back by 5 bases and J by 2 bases.

In its sample, this clonotype was seen a few times. A junction boundary mismatches the germline segment, possibly from a read error. The V gene is TRBV6-1, the J gene TRBJ1-1; 12 nucleotides match TRBD1. Germline lookup yields CDR1 MNHNS and CDR2 SASEGT. This CDR3 has 14 amino acids. The chain's CDR3 is CAISEAGQGASAFF. CDR3 DNA sequence: TGTGCCATCAGTGAAGCGGGACAGGGGGCGAGTGCTTTCTTT.

This clonotype has just a few counts. This chain connects TRBV12-3 or TRBV12-4 to TRBJ1-1; 11 nucleotides agree with TRBD1. The CDR3 has 15 residues. V shed 6 bases and J 3 bases; nucleotides not matched to a gene: 6. The CDR3 reads CASSTTGQGDTEAFF. CDR3 sequence (DNA): TGTGCCAGCAGCACTACGGGACAGGGGGACACTGAAGCTTTCTTT.

This clonotype has just a few counts. The chain combines TRBV28 with TRBJ2-5, with 8 bases matching TRBD2. With the DNA end fitting TRBJ2-7 better, the J assignment may be wrong. The CDR3 runs 15 residues. Germline V gene sequence: CDR1 MDHEN, CDR2 SYDVKM. For the CDR3, the DNA is TGTGCCAGCAAGGAAGGGGTAGCGGGACGCTACGAGCAGTACTTC. Translation gives CASKEGVAGRYEQYF.

The sample holds a few counts of this clonotype. The rearrangement joins TRBV7-3 to TRBJ1-1, with no clear D. The germline V gene encodes CDR1 SGHTA and CDR2 FQGTGA. The CDR3 runs to 15 residues. Deletions cut 2 bases from V and 0 bases from J, with 10 bases between. CDR3 sequence reads: CASSLEAGLNTEAFF. CDR3 bases: TGTGCCAGCAGCTTAGAGGCGGGCTTGAACACTGAAGCTTTCTTT.

V usage is TRBV28 and J usage is TRBJ1-4, with D uncertain. V gave up 4 bases and J gave up 4 bases, with 7 bases separating them. CDR1 and CDR2 (germline): MDHEN, SYDVKM. This CDR3 spans 13 amino acids. The CDR3 nucleotides are TGTGCCAGCAGTTCCCAGTTTAATGAAAAACTGTTTTTT. Its protein is CASSSQFNEKLFF. Based on the CDR3 plus reference TRBV28 and TRBJ1-4, the full variable domain is DVKVTQSSRYLVKRTGEKVFLECVQDMDHENMFWYRQDPGLGLRLIYFSYDVKMKEKGDIPEGYSVSREKKERFSLILESASTNQTSMYLCASSSQFNEKLFFGSGTQLSVL.

Ten or more counts support this clonotype. CDR3 loop: CASSFTNTGELFF. The CDR3 region has the DNA TGTGCCAGCAGCTTTACCAACACCGGGGAGCTGTTTTTT. The chain has TRBV7-2 and TRBJ2-2; D is unresolved. Germline V gives CDR1 SGHTA, CDR2 FQGNSA. The CDR3 length is 13 residues. With 3 bases removed from V and 2 bases from J, the gap between germline ends came to 4 bases.

This clonotype was counted between two and nine times. Compared with germline, one end of the junction differs, possibly owing to a read error. The rearrangement uses TRBV20-1 and TRBJ1-2; tentatively, D is TRBD1 (6 bases). The CDR3 extends over 13 amino acids. Germline-derived CDR1 and CDR2 are DFQATT and SNEGSKA (reference sequence). The CDR3 protein is CSAREGGAGGYTF. The CDR3 DNA is TGCAGCGCTAGAGAGGGGGGGGCCGGGGGCTACACCTTC.